The sequence of this T cell receptor beta chain was determined in a study of cytomegalovirus exposure and HLA in healthy donors. Across the whole study: Among around 400 genotyped donors, roughly 80% fell in the Caucasian-associated ancestry cluster. Regarding the study as a whole: Available immune exposure information covered CMV serostatus only.

V lost 7 bases and J 2 bases, leaving 15 bases between the germline ends. Germline V CDR1 and CDR2: MNHNY, SVGAGI (reference sequence). CDR3 size: 14 residues. PCR was performed using 60 Vbeta and 13 Jbeta primers. Sequenced by immunoSEQ multiplex PCR; TCRdb stores in-frame clones only, minus some. The table includes more than 80,000 clones, about two thirds detected once. As to this clone: The antigen is not known.

Sequenced input: PBMCs. The genes are TRBV6-6 and TRBJ2-7; D possibly corresponds to TRBD2 (6 bases). This receptor was taken from a boy between 10 and 17 years old in good health and CMV-seronegative. The CDR3 region has the DNA TGTGCCAGCACTAATCCGGGGGTTCCCTACGAGCAGTACTTC. Protein: CASTNPGVPYEQYF.